These 4 T cell receptor beta chains were sequenced from one sample in a study of blood T cell repertoires in COVID-19. This table comes from immunoSEQ multiplex PCR, and its TCRdb copy is limited to in-frame clones, with some not included. Of about 300,000 clones in the sample, more than 70% were seen once. The sequencing input was peripheral blood. The receptors derive from a man younger than 35 who had recovered from COVID-19.

The rearrangement joins TRBV24-1 to TRBJ1-2; D may be TRBD1 (5 bases). Germline V gene lookup returns CDR1 KGHDR and CDR2 SFDVKD. V dropped 8 bases and J dropped 5 bases, with 17 bases sitting between them. The CDR3 consists of 14 residues. The CDR3 nucleotides read TGTGCCACCACCGAAGGGGCGGGGAGGTATGGCTACACCTTC. This gives the protein CATTEGAGRYGYTF.

The chain recombines TRBV5-6 with TRBJ2-1, with D maybe TRBD2 (6 bases). CDR3 length: 16 amino acids. Germline V lookup: CDR1 SGHDT, CDR2 YYEEEE. Trimming cost V 0 bases and J 6 bases, with 16 bases left between them. CDR3 DNA sequence: TGTGCCAGCAGCTTGGGTCTTTTGGGTAGCGGCAATGAGCAGTTCTTC. Residues: CASSLGLLGSGNEQFF.

The chain combines TRBV10-3 with TRBJ2-7; D call uncertain. Per the germline V gene, CDR1 is ENHRY and CDR2 is SYGVKD. The CDR3 length is 14 residues. Trimming pared 2 bases from V and 0 bases from J, leaving 8 bases between. CDR3 protein: CAISEDANSYEQYF. In nucleotides, the CDR3 is TGTGCCATCAGTGAGGATGCGAACTCCTACGAGCAGTACTTC.

The count of this clone is one. The CDR3 spells CASSTGGSGTYEQYF. CDR3 coding DNA: TGTGCCAGCAGCACGGGAGGTAGCGGGACGTACGAGCAGTACTTC. V usage is TRBV5-4 and J usage is TRBJ2-7; TRBD2 aligns across 8 bases. Germline CDR1 reads SGHNT; CDR2 reads YYREEE (reference sequence). The CDR3 runs to 15 residues. With 4 bases clipped from V and 4 bases from J, the junction kept 10 bases outside the gene matches.